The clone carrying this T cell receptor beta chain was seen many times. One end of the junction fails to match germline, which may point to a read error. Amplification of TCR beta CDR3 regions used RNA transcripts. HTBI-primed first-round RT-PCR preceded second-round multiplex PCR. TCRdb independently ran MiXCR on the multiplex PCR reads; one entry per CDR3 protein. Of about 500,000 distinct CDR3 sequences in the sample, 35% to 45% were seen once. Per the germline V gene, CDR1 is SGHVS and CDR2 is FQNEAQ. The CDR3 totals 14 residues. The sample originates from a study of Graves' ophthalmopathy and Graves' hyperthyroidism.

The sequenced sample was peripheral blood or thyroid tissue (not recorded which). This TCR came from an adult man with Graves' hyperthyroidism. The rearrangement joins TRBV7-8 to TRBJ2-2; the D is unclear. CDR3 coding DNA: TGTACCAGCAGCTTAGTGGACGTCACCGGGGAGCTGTTTTTT. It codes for CTSSLVDVTGELFF. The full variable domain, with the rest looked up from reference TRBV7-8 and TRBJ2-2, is GAGVSQSPRYKVAKRGQDVALRCDPISGHVSLFWYQQALGQGPEFLTYFQNEAQLDKSGLPSDRFFAERPEGSVSTLKIQRTQQEDSAVYLCTSSLVDVTGELFFGEGSRLTVL.